The 24 T cell receptor beta chains listed next were all sequenced from one sample in a study of cytomegalovirus exposure and HLA in healthy donors. Primers for the PCR totalled 60 Vbeta and 13 Jbeta. Profiled with immunoSEQ multiplex PCR; TCRdb holds only in-frame clones, not every one. The sample lists some 150,000 clones; 60% to 70% were seen once. The sequencing input was PBMCs. The receptors were sampled from a woman aged 60-70 years in good health and CMV-seropositive.

The V call is TRBV5-1, the J call TRBJ1-4, with no clear D. CDR3 length: 15 amino acids. Germline CDR1 SGHRS, CDR2 YFSETQ. Trimming took off 3 bases at V and 0 bases at J, with 9 bases between the two ends. This CDR3 is CASSSGSATNEKLFF. CDR3 bases: TGCGCCAGCAGCTCGGGGTCTGCAACTAATGAAAAACTGTTTTTT.

The V call is TRBV4-3, the J call TRBJ1-5; D remains ambiguous. Germline V gene lookup returns CDR1 LGHNA and CDR2 YSLEER. Trimming left V 4 bases short and J 2 bases short, with 12 bases between. The CDR3 has 15 residues. DNA for the CDR3: TGCGCCAGCAGCCCGAACGCGGGTGGCAATCAGCCCCAGCATTTT. Its translation: CASSPNAGGNQPQHF.

The rearrangement joins TRBV7-9 to TRBJ2-3, with TRBD2 matching 14 bases. Trimming removed 1 base from V and 4 bases from J; junction bases left unmatched: 7. The CDR3 sequence is 18 residues long. In germline, CDR1 is SEHNR, CDR2 FQNEAQ (reference sequence). DNA of the CDR3: TGTGCCAGCAGCTTAGAGGGACTAGCGGGAGTTCCTGCAGATACGCAGTATTTT. Translation gives CASSLEGLAGVPADTQYF.

The chain couples TRBV28 to TRBJ1-6; tentative D call: TRBD1 (6 bases). CDR1 and CDR2 from the germline V gene are MDHEN and SYDVKM. V lost 2 bases, J lost 10 bases, and 15 bases lay in between. The CDR3 length is 15 residues. The CDR3 sequence is CASSLIQGVGSPLHF. The CDR3, as DNA: TGTGCCAGCAGTTTAATACAGGGAGTAGGATCACCCCTCCACTTT.

The chain carries TRBV29-1 and TRBJ2-1; a weak D match, TRBD2 (6 bases). Germline V gives CDR1 SQVTM, CDR2 ANQGSEA. Deletions cut 3 bases from V and 4 bases from J, with 16 bases between. This CDR3 comprises 15 residues. CDR3 in DNA: TGCAGCGTTGAGCTGGAGGGGAGAGGGTACAATGAGCAGTTCTTC. Translation gives CSVELEGRGYNEQFF.

The V call is TRBV4-3, the J call TRBJ1-2; the match to TRBD1 covers 10 bases. The CDR3 totals 15 residues. Per the germline V gene, CDR1 is LGHNA and CDR2 is YSLEER. The ends lost 3 bases at V and 8 bases at J; junction bases unmatched: 9. Written as DNA, the CDR3 is TGCGCCAGCAGCCAGGGGAGACAGGGGGCGCCCGGCTACACCTTC. Protein sequence: CASSQGRQGAPGYTF.

The chain has TRBV28 and TRBJ1-4; TRBD1 matches at 7 bases. V shed 2 bases and J 8 bases; nucleotides not matched to a gene: 8. CDR3 size: 15 residues. CDR1 is MDHEN and CDR2 is SYDVKM in the germline V gene. CDR3 amino acids: CASSLPHRGDEKLFF. Here the CDR3 DNA reads TGTGCCAGCAGTTTACCACACAGGGGAGACGAAAAACTGTTTTTT.

In DNA form, the CDR3 reads TGCGCCAGCAGCACCGGGACTAGCTCCCCCAATGAGCAGTTCTTC. Its protein is CASSTGTSSPNEQFF. The chain employs TRBV5-1 and TRBJ2-1, with TRBD2 identical over 9 bases. This CDR3 is built from 15 residues. Germline CDR1 SGHRS, CDR2 YFSETQ. After removal of 4 bases from V and 6 bases from J, the junction contained 8 bases not matched to a gene.

The chain combines TRBV7-2 with TRBJ2-1; D might be TRBD1 (5 bases). This CDR3 comprises 15 residues. Trimming cost V 0 bases and J 6 bases, with 12 bases left between them. The germline V gene has CDR1 SGHTA and CDR2 FQGNSA. The CDR3 here is CASSLASRVGNEQFF. The CDR3 DNA follows: TGTGCCAGCAGCTTAGCCTCCAGGGTGGGCAATGAGCAGTTCTTC. The full variable domain, completed using reference TRBV7-2 and TRBJ2-1, is GAGVSQSPSNKVTEKGKDVELRCDPISGHTALYWYRQSLGQGLEFLIYFQGNSAPDKSGLPSDRFSAERTGGSVSTLTIQRTQQEDSAVYLCASSLASRVGNEQFFGPGTRLTVL.

V usage is TRBV11-2 and J usage is TRBJ2-1, with TRBD1 as a possible D gene (5 bases). This CDR3 is 15 amino acids long. Germline values: CDR1 SGHAT, CDR2 FQNNGV. V dropped 0 bases and J dropped 10 bases, with 16 bases sitting between them. The CDR3 sequence is CASSLDRLVKGEQFF. The CDR3 coding sequence is TGTGCCAGCAGCTTAGATAGGCTAGTAAAGGGGGAGCAGTTCTTC. Complete variable domain (other parts from reference TRBV11-2 and TRBJ2-1): EAGVAQSPRYKIIEKRQSVAFWCNPISGHATLYWYQQILGQGPKLLIQFQNNGVVDDSQLPKDRFSAERLKGVDSTLKIQPAKLEDSAVYLCASSLDRLVKGEQFFGPGTRLTVL.

A few counts support this clone. The chain uses TRBV6-5 and TRBJ2-5, with a possible D match to TRBD2 (6 bases). Germline V CDR1 and CDR2: MNHEY, SVGAGI. This CDR3 contains 16 residues. V dropped 0 bases and J dropped 0 bases, with 11 bases sitting between them. Here the CDR3 reads CASSYSISGDQETQYF. Here the CDR3 DNA reads TGTGCCAGCAGTTACTCTATTAGCGGAGACCAAGAGACCCAGTACTTC.

The count of this clone is one. The rearrangement links TRBV18 to TRBJ2-7; possible D gene TRBD1, 6 bases. Per the germline V gene, CDR1 is KGHSH and CDR2 is LQKENI. This CDR3 region has 12 residues. Trimming pared 3 bases from V and 3 bases from J, leaving 6 bases between. The CDR3 DNA follows: TGTGCCAGCTCACCGGACAGCTACGAGCAGTACTTC. It codes for CASSPDSYEQYF. Variable domain in full (rest from reference TRBV18 and TRBJ2-7): NAGVMQNPRHLVRRRGQEARLRCSPMKGHSHVYWYRQLPEEGLKFMVYLQKENIIDESGMPKERFSAEFPKEGPSILRIQQVVRGDSAAYFCASSPDSYEQYFGPGTRLTVT.

The chain has TRBV2 and TRBJ1-2; 8 nucleotides line up with TRBD1. Germline V CDR1 and CDR2: SNHLY, FYNNEI. J was trimmed by 8 bases and V by 9 bases; bases with no gene match: 8. This CDR3 has 12 residues. CDR3 DNA: TGTGCCAGGATGGGACAGGTCGAGGGCTACACCTTC. The encoded protein is CARMGQVEGYTF. Full variable domain (missing parts from reference TRBV2 and TRBJ1-2): EPEVTQTPSHQVTQMGQEVILRCVPISNHLYFYWYRQILGQKVEFLVSFYNNEISEKSEIFDDQFSVERPDGSNFTLKIRSTKLEDSAMYFCARMGQVEGYTFGSGTRLTVV.

The rearrangement joins TRBV5-1 to TRBJ1-1; TRBD1 matches at 10 bases. CDR1 SGHRS and CDR2 YFSETQ come from the germline V gene. The CDR3 length is 15 residues. The ends lost 0 bases at V and 3 bases at J; junction bases unmatched: 2. In nucleotides, the CDR3 is TGCGCCAGCAGCTTGGCGGACAGGGGGTACACTGAAGCTTTCTTT. As protein: CASSLADRGYTEAFF.

The V call is TRBV5-6, the J call TRBJ1-1; D remains unclear. Germline CDR1 and CDR2: SGHDT and YYEEEE. The ends were cut back, 0 bases at V and 0 bases at J, with 12 bases in the middle. This CDR3 is built from 16 residues. CDR3: CASSLDWGEMNTEAFF. The CDR3 nucleotides read TGTGCCAGCAGCTTGGACTGGGGAGAAATGAACACTGAAGCTTTCTTT.

The chain has TRBV9 and TRBJ2-5; D possibly corresponds to TRBD1 (5 bases). The CDR3 loop spans 14 amino acids. Per germline, CDR1 SGDLS and CDR2 YYNGEE. The ends were cut back, 0 bases at V and 5 bases at J, with 11 bases in the middle. CDR3 in DNA: TGTGCCAGCAGCGTAGGTAAGGGGAAGGAGACCCAGTACTTC. Encoded protein: CASSVGKGKETQYF.

The chain uses TRBV9 and TRBJ2-7; 11 nucleotides match TRBD1. CDR1 is SGDLS and CDR2 is YYNGEE in the germline V gene. The junction had 19 bases not matched to a gene; V was cut back by 4 bases and J by 1 base. The CDR3 loop spans 20 amino acids. CDR3 bases: TGTGCCAGCAGCATTGGCCCAAGCTCCGGGACAGGGGGTTCATCCTACGAGCAGTACTTC. It yields the protein CASSIGPSSGTGGSSYEQYF.

This clone was observed a few times. The chain carries TRBV6-5 and TRBJ2-6; D call uncertain. V was pared by 8 bases and J by 4 bases, with 9 bases between. Germline CDR1 and CDR2: MNHEY and SVGAGI. This CDR3 spans 13 amino acids. CDR3 nucleotides: TGTGCCAGCCGCGCAGGCGGGGCCAACGTCCTGACTTTC. It codes for CASRAGGANVLTF.

The V call is TRBV7-2, the J call TRBJ2-5, with D maybe TRBD2 (6 bases). The CDR3 has 12 residues. Trimming cost V 4 bases and J 7 bases, with 10 bases left between them. CDR1 and CDR2 (germline): SGHTA, FQGNSA. CDR3 sequence (DNA): TGTGCCAGCAGCTCCCAAGCGGGGACCCAGTACTTC. Translation gives CASSSQAGTQYF.

Regarding this clone: The same CDR3 arises from other DNA sequences in this sample as well. The rearrangement links TRBV28 to TRBJ2-1; 14 bases agree with TRBD2. Trimming at V came to 8 bases and at J to 3 bases, leaving 0 bases not matched to a gene. The CDR3 covers 14 residues. CDR1 and CDR2 from the germline V gene are MDHEN and SYDVKM. CDR3 sequence reads: CASGTSGSYNEQFF. Written as DNA, the CDR3 is TGTGCCAGCGGGACTAGCGGGAGCTACAATGAGCAGTTCTTC.

The rearrangement links TRBV7-2 to TRBJ1-4, with 7 bases aligning to TRBD1. Germline V lookup: CDR1 SGHTA, CDR2 FQGNSA. This CDR3 contains 17 residues. The ends lost 5 bases at V and 5 bases at J; junction bases unmatched: 14. The CDR3 DNA reads TGTGCCAGCAGCCGTGGGACAGACTCCCTGGGAAATGAAAAACTGTTTTTT. Translating it yields CASSRGTDSLGNEKLFF.

V gene TRBV11-2 combines with J gene TRBJ1-5, with D hard to call. Trimming left V 2 bases short and J 2 bases short, with 7 bases between. Germline V gene data show CDR1 as SGHAT and CDR2 as FQNNGV. The CDR3 loop spans 14 amino acids. The CDR3 sequence: CASSLSLGNQPQHF. CDR3 sequence (DNA): TGTGCCAGCAGCTTAAGTTTAGGCAATCAGCCCCAGCATTTT.

The chain combines TRBV7-3 with TRBJ2-1; 11 positions match TRBD2. Germline V gene lookup returns CDR1 SGHTA and CDR2 FQGTGA. The CDR3 has 16 amino acids. J lost 5 bases, V lost 5 bases, and 8 bases had no gene match. In DNA form, the CDR3 reads TGTGCCAGCAGCCTAATAGGGACTAGCGGCCACAATGAGCAGTTCTTC. It translates to CASSLIGTSGHNEQFF.

The chain employs TRBV29-1 and TRBJ2-1; possibly TRBD2 for D (5 bases). The CDR3 loop spans 13 amino acids. Trimming took 8 bases from V and 0 from J, leaving 11 bases between them. Germline values: CDR1 SQVTM, CDR2 ANQGSEA. DNA of the CDR3: TGCAGCTCAAGCGGCAGCTCCTACAATGAGCAGTTCTTC. It translates to CSSSGSSYNEQFF.